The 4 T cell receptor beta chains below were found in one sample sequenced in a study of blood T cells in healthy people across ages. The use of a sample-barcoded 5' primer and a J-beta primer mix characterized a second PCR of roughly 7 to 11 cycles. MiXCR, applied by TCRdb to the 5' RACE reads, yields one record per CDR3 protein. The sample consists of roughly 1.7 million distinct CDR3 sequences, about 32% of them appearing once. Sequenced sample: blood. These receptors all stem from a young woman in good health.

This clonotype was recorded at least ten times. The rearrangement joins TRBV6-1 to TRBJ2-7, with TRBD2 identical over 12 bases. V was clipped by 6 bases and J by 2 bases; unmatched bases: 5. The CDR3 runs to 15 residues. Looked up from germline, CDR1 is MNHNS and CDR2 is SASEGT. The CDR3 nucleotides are TGTGCCAGCAGCGCTACTAGCGGGGGGACCTACGAGCAGTACTTC. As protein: CASSATSGGTYEQYF.

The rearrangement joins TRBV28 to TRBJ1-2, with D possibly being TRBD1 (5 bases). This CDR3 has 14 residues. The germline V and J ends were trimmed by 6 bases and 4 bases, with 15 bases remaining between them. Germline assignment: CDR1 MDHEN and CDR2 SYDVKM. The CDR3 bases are TGTGCCAGCAGATCTTTGGGACCGGCCTATGGCTACACCTTC. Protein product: CASRSLGPAYGYTF.

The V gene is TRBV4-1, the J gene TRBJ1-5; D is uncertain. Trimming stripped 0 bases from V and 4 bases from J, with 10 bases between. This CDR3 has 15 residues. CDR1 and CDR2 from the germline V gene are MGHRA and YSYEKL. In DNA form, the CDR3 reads TGCGCCAGCAGCCAAGAGATAACGGGAAATCAGCCCCAGCATTTT. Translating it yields CASSQEITGNQPQHF.

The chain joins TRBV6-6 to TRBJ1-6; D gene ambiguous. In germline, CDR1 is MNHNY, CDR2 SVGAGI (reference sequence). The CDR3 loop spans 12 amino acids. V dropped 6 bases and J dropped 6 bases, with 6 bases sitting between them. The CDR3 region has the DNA TGTGCCAGCAGGGTCCCTAATTCACCCCTCCACTTT. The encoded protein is CASRVPNSPLHF.